The rows below give T cell receptor beta chains drawn from one sample of a study of blood T cells in healthy people across ages. Each CDR3 protein is one row after TCRdb ran MiXCR on the 5' RACE reads. The table lists about 830,000 distinct CDR3 sequences, under 80% of them singletons. Sequences were obtained from blood. The receptor set was obtained from a man between 25 and 39 years old in good health. Each CDR3 is given without its conserved first and last residue.

TRBJ2-1 TRBV25-1 ASSELAGLGRQQF
TRBJ2-7 TRBV28 ASSSGLRGYEQY
TRBJ1-6 TRBV20-1 SVPPWEAHNSPLH
TRBJ2-7 TRBV7-2 ASSLDYRRGNEQY
TRBJ2-1 TRBV10-3 AISDLSEQF
TRBJ2-2 TRBV4-2 ASSQTGLAGGTGELF
TRBJ2-5 TRBV11-2 ASSLGTGELGETQY
TRBJ1-5 TRBV27 ASRSQKTGGMNKEH
TRBJ2-7 TRBV29-1 SVVTLSSYEQY
NA TRBV13 AMGTGYEQY
TRBJ1-1 TRBV4-3 ASSRDRGTSEAF
TRBJ2-1 TRBV20-1 SARRGQGHNEQF
TRBJ2-7 TRBV20-1 SPGGEQY
TRBJ2-6 TRBV20-1 SARPLAGANVLT
TRBJ2-1 TRBV7-2 ASSHGPGTPHNEQF
TRBJ2-1 TRBV15 ATSRATSGGWF
TRBJ2-4 TRBV2 ASSERAEGQSIQY
TRBJ2-7 TRBV20-1 SARRTGSPEQY
TRBJ1-2 TRBV2 ASRTLVSGYT
TRBJ2-5 TRBV10-3 AISGQGRETQY
TRBJ1-6 TRBV29-1 SAYGTDNSPLH
NA TRBV7-2 ASKRDSKYYEQY
TRBJ2-4 TRBV4-2 ASSQDLSGGLAKNIQY
TRBJ2-7 TRBV28 ASSLVNEQY
TRBJ2-7 TRBV20-1 SARDSGGSSYEQY
TRBJ1-2 TRBV15 ATSRQGRDYGYT
TRBJ2-7 TRBV18 ASSPTSRPNYEQY
TRBJ2-4 TRBV7-3 ASSRQGGRWRQY
TRBJ2-1 TRBV6-2/TRBV6-3 ASSYSQASGNNEQF
TRBJ2-3 TRBV25-1 ASREWSGSDTQY
TRBJ2-3 TRBV25-1 ASSDLELASADTQY
TRBJ2-1 TRBV7-9 ASSLAGTSGVNEQF
TRBJ1-5 TRBV10-3 AISDRPPGSNQPQH
TRBJ1-1 TRBV28 ASRYPGQGYSAF
TRBJ2-7 TRBV4-2 ASSQDQEGGEGYEQY
TRBJ2-1 TRBV7-3 ASSARTSGGFNEQF
TRBJ2-1 TRBV7-2 ASSPPGPYNEQF
TRBJ2-1 TRBV12-3/TRBV12-4 AGRTAGQKREF
TRBJ2-1 TRBV28 ASSYPRSGAGQETQF
TRBJ2-1 TRBV7-9 ASRHDRDEQF
TRBJ2-7 TRBV25-1 ASSVDRLPYEQY
TRBJ2-7 TRBV27 ASSFGRDYEQY
TRBJ1-4 TRBV6-6 ASSPPGGRDEKLF
TRBJ2-5 TRBV5-1 ASTLQGGRVIETQY
TRBJ2-7 TRBV4-3 ASSHPGQTYEQY
TRBJ2-5 TRBV20-1 SADAGGTYQETQY
TRBJ2-7 TRBV7-6 ASSLASQASSYEQY
TRBJ2-7 TRBV9 ASSVGTRAYEQY
TRBJ1-2 TRBV6-5 ASSYSNSPGGGQGHGYT
TRBJ2-2 TRBV20-1 SASSGLVNGELF
NA TRBV4-3 ASSHQGGGEQY
TRBJ1-2 TRBV20-1 SAKAPGTDYGYT
TRBJ2-1 TRBV18 ASSPPRTKDYEQF
TRBJ2-7 TRBV4-2 ASSQAGTGDPYEQY
TRBJ1-5 TRBV20-1 SALSGRSRQPQH
TRBJ1-2 TRBV14 ASSQLGGGAANYGYT
NA TRBV27 ASSRTSGGRSFHEQY
TRBJ2-7 TRBV7-2 ASSLGGQGARYEQY
TRBJ1-2 TRBV6-6 ASSSNPNYGYT
TRBJ2-3 TRBV7-3 ASGPGLAGAGKDTQY